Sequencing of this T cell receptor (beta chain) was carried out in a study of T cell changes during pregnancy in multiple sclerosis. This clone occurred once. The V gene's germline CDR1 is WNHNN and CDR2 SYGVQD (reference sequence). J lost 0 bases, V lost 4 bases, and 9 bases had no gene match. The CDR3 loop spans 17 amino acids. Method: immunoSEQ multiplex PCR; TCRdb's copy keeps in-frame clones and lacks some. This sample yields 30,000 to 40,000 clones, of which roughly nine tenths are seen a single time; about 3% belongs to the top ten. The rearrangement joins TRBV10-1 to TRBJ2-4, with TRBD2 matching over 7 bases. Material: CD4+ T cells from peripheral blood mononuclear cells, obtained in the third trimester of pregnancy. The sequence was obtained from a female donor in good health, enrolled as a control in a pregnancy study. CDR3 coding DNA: TGCGCCAGCAGTGCTCAGTTGGTAGCGGGAGCCAAAAACATTCAGTACTTC. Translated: CASSAQLVAGAKNIQYF.